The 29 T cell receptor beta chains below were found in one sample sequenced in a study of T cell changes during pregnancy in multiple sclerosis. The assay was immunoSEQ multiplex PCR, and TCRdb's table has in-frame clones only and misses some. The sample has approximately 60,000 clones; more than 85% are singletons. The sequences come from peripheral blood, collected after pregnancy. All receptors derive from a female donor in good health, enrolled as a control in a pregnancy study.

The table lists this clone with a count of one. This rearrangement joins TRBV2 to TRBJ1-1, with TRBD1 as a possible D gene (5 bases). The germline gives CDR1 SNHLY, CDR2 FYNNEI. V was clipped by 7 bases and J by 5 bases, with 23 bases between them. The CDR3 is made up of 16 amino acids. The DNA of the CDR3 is TGTGCCAGCACCACGGGGGGTGGTCGTGTCGGGACTGAAGCTTTCTTT. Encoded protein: CASTTGGGRVGTEAFF.

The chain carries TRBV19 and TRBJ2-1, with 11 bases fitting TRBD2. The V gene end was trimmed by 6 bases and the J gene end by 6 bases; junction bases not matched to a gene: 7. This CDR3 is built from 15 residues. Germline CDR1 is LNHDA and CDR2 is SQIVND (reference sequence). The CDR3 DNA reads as TGTGCCAGTAGCTGGATAGCGGGAGGGCGCAATGAGCAGTTCTTC. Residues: CASSWIAGGRNEQFF.

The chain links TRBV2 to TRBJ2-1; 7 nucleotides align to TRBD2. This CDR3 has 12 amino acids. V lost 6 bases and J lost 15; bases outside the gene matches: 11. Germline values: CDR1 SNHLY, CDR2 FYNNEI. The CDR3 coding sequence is TGTGCCAGCAGCTTGGGGGAGGGGATTGGGTTCTTC. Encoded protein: CASSLGEGIGFF.

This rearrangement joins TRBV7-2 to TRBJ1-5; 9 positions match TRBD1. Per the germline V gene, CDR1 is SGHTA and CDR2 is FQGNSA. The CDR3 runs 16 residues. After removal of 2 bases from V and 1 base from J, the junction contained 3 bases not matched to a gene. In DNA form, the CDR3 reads TGTGCCAGCAGCTTATCTGACAGGGGGAGCAATCAGCCCCAGCATTTT. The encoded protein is CASSLSDRGSNQPQHF.

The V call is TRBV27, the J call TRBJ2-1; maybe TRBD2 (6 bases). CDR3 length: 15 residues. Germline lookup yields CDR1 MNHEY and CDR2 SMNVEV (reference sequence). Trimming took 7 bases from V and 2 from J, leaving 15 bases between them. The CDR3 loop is CASTAGGSTYNEQFF. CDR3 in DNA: TGTGCCAGCACAGCCGGGGGATCAACCTACAATGAGCAGTTCTTC.

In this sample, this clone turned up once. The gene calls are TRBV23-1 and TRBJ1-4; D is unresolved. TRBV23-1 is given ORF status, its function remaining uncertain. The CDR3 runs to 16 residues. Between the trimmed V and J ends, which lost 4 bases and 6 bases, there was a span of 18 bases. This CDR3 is CASSRGRAALDEKLFF. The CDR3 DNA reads TGCGCCAGCAGTCGCGGGCGGGCTGCCCTAGATGAAAAACTGTTTTTT.

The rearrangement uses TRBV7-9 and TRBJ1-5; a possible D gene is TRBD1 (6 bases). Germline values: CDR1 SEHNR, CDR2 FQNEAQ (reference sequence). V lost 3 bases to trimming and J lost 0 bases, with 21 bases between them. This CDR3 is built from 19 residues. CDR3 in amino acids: CASSFDQGPSPYSNQPQHF. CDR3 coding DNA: TGTGCCAGCAGCTTCGATCAGGGGCCATCCCCTTATAGCAATCAGCCCCAGCATTTT.

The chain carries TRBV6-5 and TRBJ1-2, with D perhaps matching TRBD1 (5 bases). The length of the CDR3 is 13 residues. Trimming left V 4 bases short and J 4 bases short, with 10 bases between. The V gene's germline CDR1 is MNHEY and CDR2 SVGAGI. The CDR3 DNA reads TGTGCCAGCAGTTTACCCGGGGGCTATGGCTACACCTTC. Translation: CASSLPGGYGYTF.

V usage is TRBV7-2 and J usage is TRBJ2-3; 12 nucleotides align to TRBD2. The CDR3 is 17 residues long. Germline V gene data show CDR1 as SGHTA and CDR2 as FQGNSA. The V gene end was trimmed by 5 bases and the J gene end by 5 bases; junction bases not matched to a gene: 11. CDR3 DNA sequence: TGTGCCAGCAGCGGTGGGGCACTAGCGGGAGGAGGAGATACGCAGTATTTT. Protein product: CASSGGALAGGGDTQYF.

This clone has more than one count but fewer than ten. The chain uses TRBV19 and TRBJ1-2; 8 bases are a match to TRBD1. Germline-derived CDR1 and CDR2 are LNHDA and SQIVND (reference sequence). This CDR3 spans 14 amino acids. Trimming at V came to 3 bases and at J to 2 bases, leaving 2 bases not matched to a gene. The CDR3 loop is CASSMDRANYGYTF. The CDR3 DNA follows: TGTGCCAGTAGTATGGACAGGGCCAACTATGGCTACACCTTC.

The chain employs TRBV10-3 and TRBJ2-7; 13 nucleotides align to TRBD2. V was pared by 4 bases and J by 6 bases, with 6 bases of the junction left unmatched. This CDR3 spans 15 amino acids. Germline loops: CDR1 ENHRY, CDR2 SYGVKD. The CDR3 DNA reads TGTGCCATCAGTGGGGGGACTAGCGGGACTAGCGAGCAGTACTTC. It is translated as CAISGGTSGTSEQYF.

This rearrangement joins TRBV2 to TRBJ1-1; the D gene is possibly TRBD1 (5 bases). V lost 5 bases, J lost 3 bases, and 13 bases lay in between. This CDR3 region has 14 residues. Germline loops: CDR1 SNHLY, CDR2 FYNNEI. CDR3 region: CASSPDRGYTEAFF. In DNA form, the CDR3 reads TGTGCCAGCAGTCCCGACAGAGGATACACTGAAGCTTTCTTT.

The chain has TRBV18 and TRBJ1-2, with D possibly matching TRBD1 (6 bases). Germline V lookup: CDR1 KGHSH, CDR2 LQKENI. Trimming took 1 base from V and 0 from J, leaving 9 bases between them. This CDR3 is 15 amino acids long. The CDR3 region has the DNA TGTGCCAGCTCACCACGAACAGGGACTAACTATGGCTACACCTTC. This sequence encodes CASSPRTGTNYGYTF.

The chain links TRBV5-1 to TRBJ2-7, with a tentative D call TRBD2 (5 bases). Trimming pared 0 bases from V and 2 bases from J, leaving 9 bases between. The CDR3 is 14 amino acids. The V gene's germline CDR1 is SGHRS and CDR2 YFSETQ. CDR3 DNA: TGCGCCAGCAGCTTGGGGACTGGTACCTACGAGCAGTACTTC. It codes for CASSLGTGTYEQYF.

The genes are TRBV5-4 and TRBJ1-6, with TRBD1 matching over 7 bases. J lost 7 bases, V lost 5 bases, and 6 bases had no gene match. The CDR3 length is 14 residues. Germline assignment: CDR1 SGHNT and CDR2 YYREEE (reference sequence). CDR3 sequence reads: CASRSDRANSPLHF. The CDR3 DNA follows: TGTGCCAGCAGGAGCGACAGGGCCAATTCACCCCTCCACTTT.

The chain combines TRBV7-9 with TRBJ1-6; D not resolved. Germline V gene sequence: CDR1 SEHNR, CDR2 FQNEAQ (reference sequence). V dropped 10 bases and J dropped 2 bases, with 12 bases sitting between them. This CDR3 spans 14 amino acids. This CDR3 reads CATSPGAYNSPLHF. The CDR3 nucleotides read TGTGCCACGTCCCCCGGGGCCTATAATTCACCCCTCCACTTT.

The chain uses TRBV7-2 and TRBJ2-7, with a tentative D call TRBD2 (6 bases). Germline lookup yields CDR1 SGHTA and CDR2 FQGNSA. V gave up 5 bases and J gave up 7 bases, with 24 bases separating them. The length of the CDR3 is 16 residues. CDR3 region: CASSPKGRGATTEQYF. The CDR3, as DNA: TGTGCCAGCAGCCCGAAGGGGCGGGGAGCCACTACAGAGCAGTACTTC.

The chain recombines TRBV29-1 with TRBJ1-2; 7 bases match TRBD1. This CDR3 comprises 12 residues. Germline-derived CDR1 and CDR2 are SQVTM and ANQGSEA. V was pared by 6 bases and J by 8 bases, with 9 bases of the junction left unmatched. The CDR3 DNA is TGCAGCGTCGGATTAGGGGGCCGGGGCTACACCTTC. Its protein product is CSVGLGGRGYTF.

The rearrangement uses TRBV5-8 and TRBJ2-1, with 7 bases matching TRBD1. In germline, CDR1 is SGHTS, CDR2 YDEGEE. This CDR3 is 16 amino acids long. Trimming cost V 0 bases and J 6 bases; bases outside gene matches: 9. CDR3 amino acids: CASSLARYRGGNEQFF. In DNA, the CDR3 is TGTGCCAGCAGCTTGGCCCGATACAGGGGTGGCAATGAGCAGTTCTTC.

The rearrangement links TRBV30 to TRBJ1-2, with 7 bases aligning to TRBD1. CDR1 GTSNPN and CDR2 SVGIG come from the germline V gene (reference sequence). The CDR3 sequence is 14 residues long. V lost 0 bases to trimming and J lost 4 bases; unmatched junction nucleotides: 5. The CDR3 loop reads CAWSVVDRVYGYTF. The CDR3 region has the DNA TGTGCCTGGAGTGTGGTTGACAGGGTCTATGGCTACACCTTC. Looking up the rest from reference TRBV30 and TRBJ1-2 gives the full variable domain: SQTIHQWPATLVQPVGSPLSLECTVEGTSNPNLYWYRQAAGRGLQLLFYSVGIGQISSEVPQNLSASRPQDRQFILSSKKLLLSDSGFYLCAWSVVDRVYGYTFGSGTRLTVV.

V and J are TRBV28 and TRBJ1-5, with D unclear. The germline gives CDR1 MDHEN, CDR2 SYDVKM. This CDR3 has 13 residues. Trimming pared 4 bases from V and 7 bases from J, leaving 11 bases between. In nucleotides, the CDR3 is TGTGCCAGCAGTTGGAGGCTTTCGCAGCCCCAGCATTTT. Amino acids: CASSWRLSQPQHF. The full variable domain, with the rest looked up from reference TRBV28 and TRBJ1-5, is DVKVTQSSRYLVKRTGEKVFLECVQDMDHENMFWYRQDPGLGLRLIYFSYDVKMKEKGDIPEGYSVSREKKERFSLILESASTNQTSMYLCASSWRLSQPQHFGDGTRLSIL.

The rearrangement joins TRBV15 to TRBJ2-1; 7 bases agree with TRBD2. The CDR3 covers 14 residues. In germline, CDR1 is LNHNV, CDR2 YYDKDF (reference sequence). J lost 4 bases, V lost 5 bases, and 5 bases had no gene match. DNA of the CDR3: TGTGCCACCAGCCGTCTAGCGGAATACAATGAGCAGTTCTTC. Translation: CATSRLAEYNEQFF.

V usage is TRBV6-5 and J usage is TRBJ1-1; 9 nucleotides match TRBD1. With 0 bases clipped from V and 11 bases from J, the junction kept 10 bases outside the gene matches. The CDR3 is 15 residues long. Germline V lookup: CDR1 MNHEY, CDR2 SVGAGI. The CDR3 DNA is TGTGCCAGCAGTTACTCTTTGGGACAGGGCATGGGGGCTTTCTTT. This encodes CASSYSLGQGMGAFF.

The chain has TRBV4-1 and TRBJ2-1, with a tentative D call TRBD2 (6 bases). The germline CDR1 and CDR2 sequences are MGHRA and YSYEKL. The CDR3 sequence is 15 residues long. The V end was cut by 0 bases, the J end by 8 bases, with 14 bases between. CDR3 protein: CASSQEGRRGYEQFF. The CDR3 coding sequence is TGCGCCAGCAGCCAAGAGGGACGGAGGGGTTATGAGCAGTTCTTC.

The CDR3: CASSSRQLAGVAAGELFF. As DNA, the CDR3 is TGTGCCAGCTCAAGTCGGCAACTAGCGGGAGTAGCGGCCGGGGAGCTGTTTTTT. The V and J genes are TRBV18 and TRBJ2-2; 11 bases are a match to TRBD2. CDR3 length: 18 residues. Germline CDR1 KGHSH, CDR2 LQKENI. V gave up 5 bases and J gave up 6 bases; unmatched junction bases: 14.

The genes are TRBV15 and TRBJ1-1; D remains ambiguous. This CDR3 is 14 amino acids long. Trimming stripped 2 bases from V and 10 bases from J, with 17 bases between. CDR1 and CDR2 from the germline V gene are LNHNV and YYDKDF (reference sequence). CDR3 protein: CATSRFGLISGAFF. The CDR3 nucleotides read TGTGCCACCAGCAGATTCGGCTTGATTAGCGGAGCTTTCTTT.

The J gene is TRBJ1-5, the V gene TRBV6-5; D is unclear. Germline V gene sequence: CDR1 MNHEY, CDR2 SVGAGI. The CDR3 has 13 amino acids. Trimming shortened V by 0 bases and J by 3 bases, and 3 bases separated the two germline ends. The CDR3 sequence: CASSYSANQPQHF. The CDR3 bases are TGTGCCAGCAGTTACTCGGCCAATCAGCCCCAGCATTTT.

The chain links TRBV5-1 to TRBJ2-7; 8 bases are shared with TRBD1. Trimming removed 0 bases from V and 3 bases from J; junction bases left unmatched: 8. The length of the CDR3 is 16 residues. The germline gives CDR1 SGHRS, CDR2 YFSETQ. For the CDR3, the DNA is TGCGCCAGCAGCTTGGCCCGAGGACAGGGCATCTACGAGCAGTACTTC. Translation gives CASSLARGQGIYEQYF.

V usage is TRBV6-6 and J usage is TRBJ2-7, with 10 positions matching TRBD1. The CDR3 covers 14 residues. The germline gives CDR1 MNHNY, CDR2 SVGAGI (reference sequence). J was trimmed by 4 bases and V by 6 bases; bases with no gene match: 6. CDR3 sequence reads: CASRGTGVKYEQYF. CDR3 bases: TGTGCCAGCAGGGGGACAGGGGTGAAGTACGAGCAGTACTTC.